Presented here are 26 T cell receptor beta chains from one specimen sequenced in a study of T-cell reconstitution after alpha-beta-depleted transplantation in children. The library targeted TCRbeta and was prepared with unique molecular identifiers. One entry per CDR3 protein results from TCRdb running MiXCR on the PCR reads. The table lists roughly 340,000 distinct CDR3 sequences, 15% to 20% of them singletons. This material consisted of PBMCs, mostly from graft donor cells, taken 360 days after TCRalphabeta/CD19-depleted stem cell transplant. The source is a male patient aged 2-10 years who had a stem cell transplant for acute lymphoblastic leukemia, so the T cells may come from the graft donor.

A few counts support this clonotype. The chain has TRBV5-1 and TRBJ2-3; TRBD2 aligns across 11 bases. CDR3 length: 20 amino acids. Trimming took 7 bases from V and 2 from J; bases not matched to a gene: 21. In germline, CDR1 is SGHRS, CDR2 YFSETQ. This CDR3 reads CASGNLGDIGTSGDTDTQYF. As DNA, the CDR3 is TGCGCCAGCGGGAATTTGGGCGACATAGGGACTAGCGGCGACACAGATACGCAGTATTTT.

This clonotype was seen only a few times. J is TRBJ2-1 and V is TRBV27, with D perhaps matching TRBD2 (5 bases). Germline CDR1 and CDR2: MNHEY and SMNVEV (reference sequence). The CDR3 is 15 amino acids. V lost 7 bases and J lost 0, with 13 bases in between. The CDR3 coding sequence is TGTGCCAGCACCATGCGGAGGAGCTCCTACAATGAGCAGTTCTTC. Protein product: CASTMRRSSYNEQFF.

In this sample, this clonotype turned up many times. The rearrangement joins TRBV4-2 to TRBJ2-4; D is possibly TRBD2 (6 bases). This CDR3 spans 14 amino acids. V lost 3 bases, J lost 8 bases, and 14 bases lay in between. Germline CDR1 LGHNA, CDR2 YNFKEQ. This CDR3 reads CASSQTGLLDIQYF. The CDR3 region has the DNA TGTGCCAGCAGCCAGACGGGACTGCTGGACATTCAGTACTTC.

A few counts support this clonotype. The V call is TRBV29-1, the J call TRBJ2-4; TRBD1 is a possible D gene (6 bases). The CDR3 length is 13 residues. V dropped 7 bases and J dropped 1 base, with 11 bases sitting between them. Germline V gene lookup returns CDR1 SQVTM and CDR2 ANQGSEA. DNA of the CDR3: TGCAGCGGGGTCCAGGGGGCCAAAAACATTCAGTACTTC. The encoded protein is CSGVQGAKNIQYF. Full variable domain (outside the CDR3, taken from reference TRBV29-1 and TRBJ2-4): SAVISQKPSRDICQRGTSLTIQCQVDSQVTMMFWYRQQPGQSLTLIATANQGSEATYESGFVIDKFPISRPNLTFSTLTVSNMSPEDSSIYLCSGVQGAKNIQYFGAGTRLSVL.

The table lists this clonotype with many counts. The CDR3 DNA is TGTGCCAGCAGTTTAGCGGGGCAGAACACTGAAGCTTTCTTT. It is translated as CASSLAGQNTEAFF. This rearrangement joins TRBV12-3 or TRBV12-4 to TRBJ1-1, with D perhaps matching TRBD1 (5 bases). V lost 0 bases to trimming and J lost 1 base, with 6 bases between them. The CDR3 is 14 amino acids.

This chain links TRBV28 with TRBJ2-7; 7 nucleotides agree with TRBD1. V dropped 6 bases and J dropped 0; count of bases not matched to a gene: 14. This CDR3 spans 17 amino acids. The germline V gene has CDR1 MDHEN and CDR2 SYDVKM. CDR3 sequence reads: CASSSIFRDSLSYEQYF. The CDR3 region has the DNA TGTGCCAGCAGCTCTATCTTCCGGGACAGCCTCTCCTACGAGCAGTACTTC.

This clonotype was seen a handful of times. The rearrangement joins TRBV7-2 to TRBJ2-1; D unclear. CDR3 length: 12 residues. The V gene's germline CDR1 is SGHTA and CDR2 FQGNSA. V was trimmed by 1 base and J by 12 bases, leaving 10 bases between them. The CDR3 sequence: CASSLEHWGQFF. The CDR3 DNA reads TGTGCCAGCAGCTTAGAGCATTGGGGGCAGTTCTTC.

The sample holds a few counts of this clonotype. The chain recombines TRBV5-5 with TRBJ2-5; D possibly corresponds to TRBD1 (5 bases). CDR1 and CDR2 from the germline V gene are SGHKS and YYEKEE (reference sequence). The V and J ends lost 4 bases and 2 bases respectively, with 12 bases between them. This CDR3 comprises 14 residues. DNA for the CDR3: TGTGCCAGCAGCGTCGACAGTTTTCAAGAGACCCAGTACTTC. Its translation is CASSVDSFQETQYF.

Only one count was recorded for this clonotype. This chain joins TRBV5-6 and TRBJ2-7; TRBD1 is a possible D gene (6 bases). V gave up 3 bases and J gave up 0 bases, with 10 bases separating them. CDR3 length equals 14 residues. Germline CDR1 and CDR2: SGHDT and YYEEEE. The CDR3: CASSSLRGSYEQYF. The CDR3 DNA follows: TGTGCCAGCAGCTCCCTCAGGGGCTCCTACGAGCAGTACTTC. Supplemented by reference TRBV5-6 and TRBJ2-7, the full variable domain reads DAGVTQSPTHLIKTRGQQVTLRCSPKSGHDTVSWYQQALGQGPQFIFQYYEEEERQRGNFPDRFSGHQFPNYSSELNVNALLLGDSALYLCASSSLRGSYEQYFGPGTRLTVT.

The CDR3, as DNA: TGTGCCAGCAGCCTACAGTGGGGATATAATTCACCCCTCCACTTT. It translates to CASSLQWGYNSPLHF. The chain recombines TRBV7-2 with TRBJ1-6; no definite D call. The CDR3 loop spans 15 amino acids. The germline V gene has CDR1 SGHTA and CDR2 FQGNSA. Trimming left V 5 bases short and J 4 bases short, with 12 bases between.

There are a few counts of this clonotype. The J gene is TRBJ2-1, the V gene TRBV3-1; D call uncertain. Germline CDR1 is LGHDT and CDR2 is YNNKEL (reference sequence). The CDR3 spans 15 residues. Trimming left V 0 bases short and J 0 bases short, with 6 bases between. The CDR3 DNA reads TGTGCCAGCAGCCAAGAATTTAGCTCCTACAATGAGCAGTTCTTC. Translation gives CASSQEFSSYNEQFF.

This clonotype was recorded at least ten times. The chain has TRBV12-3 or TRBV12-4 and TRBJ2-2; no clear D. The V gene lost 1 base and the J gene lost 4 bases, with 4 bases spanning the gap. This CDR3 is 13 amino acids long. The CDR3 reads CASSLVGTGELFF. Here the CDR3 DNA reads TGTGCCAGCAGTTTAGTCGGCACCGGGGAGCTGTTTTTT.

The chain uses TRBV7-2 and TRBJ2-7; possibly TRBD1 or TRBD2 for D (5 bases each). This CDR3 is built from 14 residues. Germline-derived CDR1 and CDR2 are SGHTA and FQGNSA. V gave up 3 bases and J gave up 2 bases, with 11 bases separating them. CDR3 sequence reads: CASSLGVAAYEQYF. For the CDR3, the DNA is TGTGCCAGCAGCTTGGGGGTCGCGGCCTACGAGCAGTACTTC.

A few counts support this clonotype. The chain employs TRBV29-1 and TRBJ2-3, with a possible D match to TRBD2 (5 bases). The V gene lost 1 base and the J gene lost 2 bases, with 25 bases spanning the gap. The CDR3 totals 19 residues. Germline-derived CDR1 and CDR2 are SQVTM and ANQGSEA. The CDR3 nucleotides read TGCAGCGTTGAAGGGGAGTTGGAGAGACGCGGCGGTATCACAGATACGCAGTATTTT. This sequence encodes CSVEGELERRGGITDTQYF.

The chain uses TRBV19 and TRBJ2-2; 7 bases are shared with TRBD1. This CDR3 has 15 residues. The V gene's germline CDR1 is LNHDA and CDR2 SQIVND (reference sequence). Trimming cost V 7 bases and J 6 bases; bases outside gene matches: 11. The CDR3 DNA is TGTGCCAGTACTAGGGGGCTGTCAGGCGCCGGGGAGCTGTTTTTT. Protein: CASTRGLSGAGELFF. Based on the CDR3 plus reference TRBV19 and TRBJ2-2, the full variable domain is DGGITQSPKYLFRKEGQNVTLSCEQNLNHDAMYWYRQDPGQGLRLIYYSQIVNDFQKGDIAEGYSVSREKKESFPLTVTSAQKNPTAFYLCASTRGLSGAGELFFGEGSRLTVL.

This clonotype was counted only a few times. J is TRBJ1-4 and V is TRBV5-1; D remains unclear. Looked up from germline, CDR1 is SGHRS and CDR2 is YFSETQ. Deletions cut 0 bases from V and 10 bases from J, with 13 bases between. The CDR3 sequence is 14 residues long. CDR3 coding DNA: TGCGCCAGCAGCTTGGACGTTTTTGAGCGAAAACTGTTTTTT. It codes for CASSLDVFERKLFF.

V usage is TRBV11-2 and J usage is TRBJ2-3, with 9 bases matching TRBD2. V dropped 4 bases and J dropped 0; count of bases not matched to a gene: 17. The CDR3 is made up of 20 amino acids. Germline CDR1 and CDR2: SGHAT and FQNNGV. CDR3 coding DNA: TGTGCCAGCAGCTCCCCGCCTCCCGCGTTACTAGCGGGTAGCACAGATACGCAGTATTTT. It specifies CASSSPPPALLAGSTDTQYF.

CDR3 DNA sequence: TGTGCCAGCAGTTTAGGGGCGGTCACCGGGGAGCTGTTTTTT. Translating it yields CASSLGAVTGELFF. The gene calls are TRBV12-3 or TRBV12-4 and TRBJ2-2; D is unclear. The CDR3 is 14 residues long. The germline V and J ends were trimmed by 1 base and 4 bases, with 7 bases remaining between them.

This clonotype was counted only a few times. V gene TRBV12-3 or TRBV12-4 combines with J gene TRBJ2-7; no clear D. The CDR3 totals 13 residues. V lost 6 bases and J lost 1, with 10 bases in between. CDR3 sequence: CASRPDLSYEQYF. For the CDR3, the DNA is TGTGCCAGCAGACCGGACCTATCCTACGAGCAGTACTTC.

The chain combines TRBV7-2 with TRBJ1-1; maybe TRBD1 (5 bases). Looked up from germline, CDR1 is SGHTA and CDR2 is FQGNSA. CDR3 size: 15 residues. V dropped 3 bases and J dropped 4 bases, with 15 bases sitting between them. CDR3 amino acids: CASSFLHQGVTEAFF. For the CDR3, the DNA is TGTGCCAGCAGCTTCTTACATCAGGGCGTCACTGAAGCTTTCTTT.

In regard to this clonotype: This may be a read error, as it is one base from a much larger clone. The V and J genes are TRBV12-3 or TRBV12-4 and TRBJ2-2; the D gene could be TRBD1 or TRBD2 (5 bases each). Trimming cost V 7 bases and J 6 bases, with 21 bases left between them. The CDR3 loop spans 16 amino acids. This CDR3 reads CASTLGERSRAGELFF. Written as DNA, the CDR3 is TGTGCCAGCACCTTGGGGGAAAGGTCTAGGGCCGGGGAGCTGTTTTTT.

At least ten counts were recorded for this clonotype. J is TRBJ1-1 and V is TRBV5-1; no definite D call. V was clipped by 2 bases and J by 5 bases, with 13 bases between them. This CDR3 has 14 amino acids. Germline V gene data show CDR1 as SGHRS and CDR2 as YFSETQ. The CDR3 sequence: CASSFYWGGTEAFF. For the CDR3, the DNA is TGCGCCAGCAGCTTCTATTGGGGAGGGACTGAAGCTTTCTTT.

The V call is TRBV7-2, the J call TRBJ2-7; 8 bases fit TRBD1. CDR3 size: 15 residues. Trimming at V came to 2 bases and at J to 2 bases, leaving 5 bases not matched to a gene. Germline assignment: CDR1 SGHTA and CDR2 FQGNSA. The DNA for the CDR3 is TGTGCCAGCAGCTTAAGAGCAGGGGGCCCCTACGAGCAGTACTTC. This sequence encodes CASSLRAGGPYEQYF.

This clonotype was counted ten times or more. The J gene is TRBJ2-5, the V gene TRBV6-6; D remains unclear. Trimming took off 2 bases at V and 2 bases at J, with 3 bases between the two ends. The CDR3 covers 12 residues. The V gene's germline CDR1 is MNHNY and CDR2 SVGAGI (reference sequence). Written as DNA, the CDR3 is TGTGCCAGCAGTTACGGTCAAGAGACCCAGTACTTC. It translates to CASSYGQETQYF.

Only a few counts were recorded for this clonotype. The chain combines TRBV15 with TRBJ2-7; D is unclear. The CDR3 is made up of 13 amino acids. V was pared by 0 bases and J by 4 bases, with 7 bases between. Germline assignment: CDR1 LNHNV and CDR2 YYDKDF (reference sequence). The CDR3: CATSRDMRYEQYF. The CDR3 DNA is TGTGCCACCAGCAGAGATATGAGATACGAGCAGTACTTC.

This clonotype was found many times. This chain links TRBV29-1 with TRBJ2-6, with D perhaps matching TRBD1 (6 bases). The CDR3 extends over 15 amino acids. The V end lost 4 bases, the J end lost 2 bases, and 12 bases lay between the germline ends. Germline V CDR1 and CDR2: SQVTM, ANQGSEA. In DNA, the CDR3 is TGCAGCGTTGGACCCCCAGGGGCTGGGGCCAACGTCCTGACTTTC. Translation gives CSVGPPGAGANVLTF.